The T cell receptor (beta chain) under discussion was sequenced for a study of chronic HIV infection and antiretroviral therapy. TCRdb passed the 5' RACE reads through MiXCR, listing each CDR3 protein once. The sample has around 30,000 distinct CDR3 sequences; roughly 8.7% are singletons. The CDR3 length is 17 residues. V shed 2 bases and J shed 0 bases, with 11 bases lying between them. The germline gives CDR1 SNHLY, CDR2 FYNNEI. Material: peripheral blood. V is TRBV2 and J is TRBJ2-6; no reliable D call. The sequence derives from an adult who had HIV and had not received antiretroviral therapy, or was an uninfected healthy control (not recorded which). CDR3 coding DNA: TGTGCCAGCAGTGAACAGGTCCCGAGCTCTGGGGCCAACGTCCTGACTTTC. It translates to CASSEQVPSSGANVLTF. Looking up the rest from reference TRBV2 and TRBJ2-6 gives the full variable domain: EPEVTQTPSHQVTQMGQEVILRCVPISNHLYFYWYRQILGQKVEFLVSFYNNEISEKSEIFDDQFSVERPDGSNFTLKIRSTKLEDSAMYFCASSEQVPSSGANVLTFGAGSRLTVL.